A single sample gave rise to the 2 T cell receptor beta chains below, sequenced in a study of blood T cell repertoires in COVID-19. The table came from immunoSEQ multiplex PCR; TCRdb's copy has only in-frame clones and leaves some out. The table records some 250,000 clones, approximately 80% of them present only once. The sample taken for sequencing was peripheral blood. Source of these receptors: a man aged 35 to 55 with acute or convalescent COVID-19.

The chain uses TRBV29-1 and TRBJ1-1, with unresolved D. With 6 bases removed from V and 4 bases from J, the gap between germline ends came to 18 bases. From germline, CDR1 is SQVTM and CDR2 ANQGSEA. The CDR3 is 14 residues long. The CDR3, as DNA: TGCAGCGTGAGGGATGGGGAGGGCTTCACTGAAGCTTTCTTT. This codes for CSVRDGEGFTEAFF.

The chain carries TRBV7-2 and TRBJ1-2; TRBD1 matches 7 bases. This CDR3 has 15 residues. Germline V lookup: CDR1 SGHTA, CDR2 FQGNSA. Trimming cost V 5 bases and J 7 bases; bases outside gene matches: 13. CDR3 protein: CASSTSRQGQGGYTF. The CDR3 DNA reads TGTGCCAGCAGCACTAGCCGACAGGGACAAGGTGGCTACACCTTC.